The text below deals with one T cell receptor beta chain. Its antigen is undetermined. This sample was taken from a study of shared clonotypes between healthy human individuals. It was into CD45RA+ naive and CD45RA-negative memory subsets that the CD4+ cells were split. Repertoires were generated with immunoSEQ multiplex PCR, while TCRdb's copy carries only in-frame clones and drops some. The table includes roughly 1 million clones, 75% to 85% detected once. J gave up 5 bases and V 6 bases, and 2 bases lay outside the gene matches. The CDR3 extends over 14 amino acids. The germline CDR1 and CDR2 sequences are MDHEN and SYDVKM. Overall study results and limits: Generation of non-shared clonotypes was less probable than generation of clonotypes shared by all four donors. Naive subsets, compared against memory subsets, generally had larger estimated richness values.

The J gene is TRBJ2-3, the V gene TRBV28, with TRBD2 matching over 13 bases. The TCR sequence derives from a man aged 18 to 29 in good health. Some clones in this sample may be carry-over from other donors' samples. Material: memory CD4+ T cells from PBMCs. Subset described: CD45RA-negative fraction. CDR3 region: CASRGLAGEDTQYF. CDR3 sequence (DNA): TGTGCCAGCAGAGGACTAGCGGGAGAAGATACGCAGTATTTT.